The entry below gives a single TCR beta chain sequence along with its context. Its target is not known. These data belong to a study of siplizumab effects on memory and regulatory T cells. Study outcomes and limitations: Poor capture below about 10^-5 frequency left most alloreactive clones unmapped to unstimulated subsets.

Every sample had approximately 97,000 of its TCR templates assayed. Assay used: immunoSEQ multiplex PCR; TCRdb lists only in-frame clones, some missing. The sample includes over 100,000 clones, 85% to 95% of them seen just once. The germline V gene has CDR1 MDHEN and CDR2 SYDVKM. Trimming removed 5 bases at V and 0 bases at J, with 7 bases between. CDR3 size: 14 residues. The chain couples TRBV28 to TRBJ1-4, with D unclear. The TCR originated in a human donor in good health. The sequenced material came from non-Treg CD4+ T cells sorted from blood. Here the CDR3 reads CASSKVATNEKLFF. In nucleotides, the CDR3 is TGTGCCAGCAGTAAAGTCGCAACTAATGAAAAACTGTTTTTT.